This is a list of T cell receptor beta chains from one sample in a study of graft-versus-host responses after intestinal transplantation. This table comes from immunoSEQ multiplex PCR, and its TCRdb copy is limited to in-frame clones, with some not included. The profile shows over 55,000 clones, 75% to 90% of them singletons. No antigens are known for them. Source: unstimulated CD4+ T cells sorted from spleen or lymph node cells, taken before transplant. Receptors originate from a human donor who was the organ donor for an intestinal transplant. The CDR3 runs from the conserved cysteine through the conserved F or W. The D gene is left open where the match is weak. Some rows mark clone size as missing; the rest say once, few, many or name a class of expanded clone.

>.|TRBV18|TRBJ1-4|once
TGTGCCAGCTCACCCGAGGTGAAGCCTGAAAAACTGTTTTTT
CASSPEVKPEKLFF
>.|TRBV29-1|TRBJ1-1|.
TGCAGCGTTGAAGTATACGGTACGAACACTGAAGCTTTCTTT
CSVEVYGTNTEAFF
>TRBD1|TRBV28|TRBJ1-2|.
TGTGCCAGCAGTATACAGGGGGCCTATGGCTACACCTTC
CASSIQGAYGYTF
>.|TRBV19|TRBJ1-4|.
TGTGCCAGTAGTAAGGGGACTTCCTTTAATGAAAAACTGTTTTTT
CASSKGTSFNEKLFF
>.|TRBV5-6|TRBJ2-4|.
TGTGCCAGCAGCGCGACTACAAACATTCAGTACTTC
CASSATTNIQYF
>TRBD1|TRBV19|TRBJ1-3|.
TGTGCCGCCTCGACAGGGGTTACTGGAAACACCATATATTTT
CAASTGVTGNTIYF
>TRBD2|TRBV5-1|TRBJ2-1|.
TGCGCCAGCAGCTCCGGACTAGCGGAAAATGAGCAGTTCTTC
CASSSGLAENEQFF
>TRBD2|TRBV2|TRBJ2-1|.
TGTGCCAGCAGTGAATCTAGCGGGTTCTTGCTCTTC
CASSESSGFLLF
>.|TRBV4-1|TRBJ1-5|.
TGCGCCAGCAGCCAAGAGGGGCGAGGATTTCAGCCCCAGCATTTT
CASSQEGRGFQPQHF
>.|TRBV2|TRBJ2-3|.
TGTGCCAGCTATCAGGGTTCGACACACACAGATACGCAGTATTTT
CASYQGSTHTDTQYF
>TRBD1|TRBV7-8|TRBJ1-2|.
TGTGCCAGCAGCATGACAGGGGGCCACTATGGCTACACCTTC
CASSMTGGHYGYTF
>.|TRBV7-9|TRBJ2-2|.
TGTGCCAGCAGCCTATCAAGTAGCGGGGAGCTGTTTTTT
CASSLSSSGELFF
>.|TRBV7-6|TRBJ1-4|.
TGTGCCAGCAGCTTAGTGTCAGGGTATGAAAAACTGTTTTTT
CASSLVSGYEKLFF
>.|TRBV5-6|TRBJ1-3|once
TGTGCCAGCAGCTTGTATGGGCCCGGAAACACCATATATTTT
CASSLYGPGNTIYF
>TRBD2|TRBV2|TRBJ2-2|once
TGTGCCAGCAGCGCCTTACTAGCGGAGTTCACCGGGGAGCTGTTTTTT
CASSALLAEFTGELFF
>.|TRBV28|TRBJ1-1|.
TGTGCCAGCAGTTTACCGGGAGAATTAACTGAAGCTTTCTTT
CASSLPGELTEAFF
>.|TRBV6-5|TRBJ1-2|.
TGTGCCAGCAGTTACGGGGCAGGATCCAACTATGGCTACACCTTC
CASSYGAGSNYGYTF
>TRBD2|TRBV6-6|TRBJ2-4|few
TGTGCCAGCAGTGGGTCGGGGGGAAGCGCCAAAAACATTCAGTACTTC
CASSGSGGSAKNIQYF
>TRBD1|TRBV5-1|TRBJ1-2|few
TGCGCCAGCAGCTTGGGTAGCATGGGACAGGGGGCAGATGGCTACACCTTC
CASSLGSMGQGADGYTF
>TRBD1|TRBV9|TRBJ2-5|.
TGTGCCAGCAGCGCAACGGACAGGGGGACGGAGACCCAGTACTTC
CASSATDRGTETQYF
>.|TRBV11-1|TRBJ1-6|.
TGTGCCAGCAGCTTGATTCAGGGCCGTAATTCACCCCTCCACTTT
CASSLIQGRNSPLHF
>.|TRBV28|TRBJ1-1|.
TGTGCCAGCTCATTTGGGGGCGCCCCGAACACTGAAGCTTTCTTT
CASSFGGAPNTEAFF
>.|TRBV28|TRBJ2-1|.
TGTGCCAGCAGTTTCCTTACTAGGAGTCGAAATGAGCAGTTCTTC
CASSFLTRSRNEQFF
>TRBD1|TRBV7-2|TRBJ2-5|.
TGTGCCAGCAGCATGGGACAGGGGCGAACCCAGTACCAAGAGACCCAGTACTTC
CASSMGQGRTQYQETQYF
>.|TRBV7-2|TRBJ1-6|.
TGTGCCAGCAGCTTAGTACTACCACCCCTCCACTTT
CASSLVLPPLHF
>.|TRBV28|TRBJ1-6|.
TGTGCCAGCAGTTTTGGGGCTTCACCCCTCCACTTT
CASSFGASPLHF
>.|TRBV7-3|TRBJ1-2|.
TGTGCCAGCAGCTTAAATCCGTTCGAGGGTGGCTACACCTTC
CASSLNPFEGGYTF
>.|TRBV4-3|TRBJ1-6|.
TGCGCCAGCAGCCAAGATCCGGGGAATAATTCACCCCTCCACTTT
CASSQDPGNNSPLHF
>.|TRBV6-1|TRBJ1-5|.
TGTGCCAGCAGTGTGGAAAGGGGACAGCCCCAGCATTTT
CASSVERGQPQHF
>TRBD1|TRBV30|TRBJ1-5|.
TGTGCCTGGAGTTCTCAGGGGGTGGCCAATCAGCCCCAGCATTTT
CAWSSQGVANQPQHF
>.|TRBV12-5|TRBJ1-1|.
TGTGCTAGTGGTTTGGTACTTGCCCAGCGACCTATGAACACTGAAGCTTTCTTT
CASGLVLAQRPMNTEAFF
>.|TRBV27|TRBJ1-1|.
TGTGCCAGCAGCCGGGCCACAGGGAACACTGAAGCTTTCTTT
CASSRATGNTEAFF
>TRBD1|TRBV6-6|TRBJ1-1|.
TGTGCCAGCATTCAAATAGAGGGGGCATCTGAAGCTTTCTTT
CASIQIEGASEAFF
>.|TRBV18|TRBJ2-5|.
TGTGCCAGCCGTGCGGGGGCGTGGGAAGAGACCCAGTACTTC
CASRAGAWEETQYF
>.|TRBV6-6|TRBJ1-1|.
TGTGCCAGCAGTTTGACAACGAACACTGAAGCTTTCTTT
CASSLTTNTEAFF
>TRBD1|TRBV11-1|TRBJ1-5|.
TGTGCCAGCAGCTTAACAGGGGATCAGCCCCAGCATTTT
CASSLTGDQPQHF
>.|TRBV7-2|TRBJ1-4|.
TGTGCCAGCAGCTCTAGGGGACATACTAATGAAAAACTGTTTTTT
CASSSRGHTNEKLFF
>TRBD1|TRBV2|TRBJ1-2|.
TGTGCCAGCACCAACGACAGGGACTTCGGCTACACCTTC
CASTNDRDFGYTF
>TRBD1|TRBV9|TRBJ1-6|.
TGTGCCAGCAGCGTAGTTGGACAGGGGCCCGAATATAATTCACCCCTCCACTTT
CASSVVGQGPEYNSPLHF
>.|TRBV29-1|TRBJ2-5|.
TGCAGCTTACTGGGGGGTGATGGGGAGACCCAGTACTTC
CSLLGGDGETQYF
>TRBD2|TRBV5-4|TRBJ2-5|once
TGTGCCAGCAGCTTGACTAGCGGGGAGAAAAAGACCCAGTACTTC
CASSLTSGEKKTQYF
>.|TRBV6-5|TRBJ2-5|.
TGTGCCAGCAGTTACTCTCCGGGACTCCGGGAGACCCAGTACTTC
CASSYSPGLRETQYF
>TRBD2|TRBV30|TRBJ2-1|.
TGTGCCTGGACTAGCGGGGAAGACAATGAGCAGTTCTTC
CAWTSGEDNEQFF
>TRBD1|TRBV5-1|TRBJ1-2|.
TGCGCCAGCAGCTTTCAACCGGGACAGGGGGCGGGTGGCTACACCTTC
CASSFQPGQGAGGYTF
>.|TRBV15|TRBJ2-5|.
TGTGCCACCAGCAGAGATCTCCTTGGCGGGATGGGGGAGACCCAGTACTTC
CATSRDLLGGMGETQYF
>.|TRBV5-1|TRBJ1-2|.
TGCGCCAGCAGCTTTGAGAACGGAGACTATGGCTACACCTTC
CASSFENGDYGYTF
>TRBD2|TRBV4-2|TRBJ2-1|few
TGTGCCAGCAGCCAAGAGGCTAAGGGACTAGCGGGGAGGGAGCAGTTCTTC
CASSQEAKGLAGREQFF
>.|TRBV5-6|TRBJ2-2|.
TGTGCCAGCAGCCTGAGGACTACCCGGGGGTCCGGGGAGCTGTTTTTT
CASSLRTTRGSGELFF
>.|TRBV4-3|TRBJ2-1|.
TGCGCCAGCAGCCAAGACGCCCGAGGATACAATGAGCAGTTCTTC
CASSQDARGYNEQFF
>.|TRBV7-9|TRBJ1-1|.
TGTGCCAGCAGCCCACGACCGGGACACCCGAACACTGAAGCTTTCTTT
CASSPRPGHPNTEAFF
>.|TRBV7-2|TRBJ1-4|.
TGTGCCACCCAAAGGAGGGCAGGAGATGAAAAACTGTTTTTT
CATQRRAGDEKLFF
>TRBD1|TRBV5-1|TRBJ1-1|.
TGCGCCAGCAGCCGGGGACAGGGGAGCACTGAAGCTTTCTTT
CASSRGQGSTEAFF
>.|TRBV6-5|TRBJ2-3|.
TGTGCCAGCAGTAAGCCAGGGGCAGATACGCAGTATTTT
CASSKPGADTQYF
>.|TRBV28|TRBJ2-1|.
TGTGCCAGCAGCCTGTTATCTAGCTCCTACAATGAGCAGTTCTTC
CASSLLSSSYNEQFF